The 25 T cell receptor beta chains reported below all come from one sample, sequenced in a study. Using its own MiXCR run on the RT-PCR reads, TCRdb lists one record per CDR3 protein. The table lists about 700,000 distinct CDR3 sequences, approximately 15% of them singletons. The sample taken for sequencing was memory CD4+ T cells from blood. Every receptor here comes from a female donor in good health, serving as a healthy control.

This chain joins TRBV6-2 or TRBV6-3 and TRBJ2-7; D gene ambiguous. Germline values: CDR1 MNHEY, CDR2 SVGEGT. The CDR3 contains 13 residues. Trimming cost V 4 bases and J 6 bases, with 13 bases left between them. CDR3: CASSSELRSEQYF. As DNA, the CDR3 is TGTGCCAGCAGTTCCGAGCTGAGAAGCGAGCAGTACTTC.

CDR3 DNA: TGTGCCAGCAGTCCGAGACAGGCGATAACCTACGAGCAGTACTTC. It encodes CASSPRQAITYEQYF. V is TRBV28 and J is TRBJ2-7; TRBD1 is a possible D gene (6 bases). Trimming pared 5 bases from V and 2 bases from J, leaving 16 bases between. Per germline, CDR1 MDHEN and CDR2 SYDVKM. This CDR3 is 15 amino acids long.

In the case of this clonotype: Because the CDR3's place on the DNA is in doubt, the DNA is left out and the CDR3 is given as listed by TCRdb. The CDR3: CSASVSNSPLHFGIHGYTF. The chain employs TRBV20-1 and TRBJ1-2. Looked up from germline, CDR1 is DFQATT and CDR2 is SNEGSKA (reference sequence). The CDR3 is 19 amino acids in total, end residues counted.

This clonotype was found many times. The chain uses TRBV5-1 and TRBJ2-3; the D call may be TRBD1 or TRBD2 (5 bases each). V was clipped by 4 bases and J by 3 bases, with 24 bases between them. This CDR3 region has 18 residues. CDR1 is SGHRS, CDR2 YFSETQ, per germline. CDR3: CASSPSGLTRGRTDTQYF. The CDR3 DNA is TGCGCCAGCAGCCCAAGCGGTCTGACAAGGGGTAGGACAGATACGCAGTATTTT.

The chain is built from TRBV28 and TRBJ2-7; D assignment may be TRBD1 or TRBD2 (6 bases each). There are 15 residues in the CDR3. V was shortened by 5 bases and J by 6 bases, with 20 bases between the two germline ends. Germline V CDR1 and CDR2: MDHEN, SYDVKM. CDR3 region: CASSPPGGRGLEQYF. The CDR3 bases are TGTGCCAGCAGTCCCCCCGGAGGTCGGGGGCTCGAGCAGTACTTC. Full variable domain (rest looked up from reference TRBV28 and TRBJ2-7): DVKVTQSSRYLVKRTGEKVFLECVQDMDHENMFWYRQDPGLGLRLIYFSYDVKMKEKGDIPEGYSVSREKKERFSLILESASTNQTSMYLCASSPPGGRGLEQYFGPGTRLTVT.

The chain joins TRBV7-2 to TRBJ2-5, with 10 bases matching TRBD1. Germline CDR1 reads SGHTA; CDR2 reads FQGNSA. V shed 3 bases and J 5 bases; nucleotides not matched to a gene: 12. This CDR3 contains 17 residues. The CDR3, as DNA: TGTGCCAGCAGCTTTTCTGACAGGGGGCTGGGCTGGGAGACCCAGTACTTC. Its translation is CASSFSDRGLGWETQYF.

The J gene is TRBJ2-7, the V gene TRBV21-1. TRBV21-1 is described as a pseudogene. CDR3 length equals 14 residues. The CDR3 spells CASSKEGPGYEQYF. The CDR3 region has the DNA TGTGCCAGCAGCAAAGAAGGACCAGGCTACGAGCAGTACTTC.

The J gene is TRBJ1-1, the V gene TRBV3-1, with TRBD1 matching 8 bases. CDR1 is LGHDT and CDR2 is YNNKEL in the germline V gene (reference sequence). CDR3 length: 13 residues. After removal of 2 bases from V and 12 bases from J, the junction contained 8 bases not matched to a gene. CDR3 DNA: TGTGCCAGCAGCCAAATACAGGGGGGCAAGACTTTCTTT. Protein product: CASSQIQGGKTFF.

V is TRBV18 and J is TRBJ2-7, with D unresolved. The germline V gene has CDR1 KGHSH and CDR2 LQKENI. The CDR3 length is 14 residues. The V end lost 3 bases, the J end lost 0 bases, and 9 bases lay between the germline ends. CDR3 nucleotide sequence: TGTGCCAGCTCACCTACAACAAACTCCTACGAGCAGTACTTC. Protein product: CASSPTTNSYEQYF.

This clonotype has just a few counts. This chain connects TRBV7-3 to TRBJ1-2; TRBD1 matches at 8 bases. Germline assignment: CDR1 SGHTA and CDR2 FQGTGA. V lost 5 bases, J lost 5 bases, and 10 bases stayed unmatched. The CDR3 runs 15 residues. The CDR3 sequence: CASSPTGDPGYGYTF. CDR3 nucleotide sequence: TGTGCCAGCAGCCCGACAGGGGACCCGGGGTATGGCTACACCTTC.

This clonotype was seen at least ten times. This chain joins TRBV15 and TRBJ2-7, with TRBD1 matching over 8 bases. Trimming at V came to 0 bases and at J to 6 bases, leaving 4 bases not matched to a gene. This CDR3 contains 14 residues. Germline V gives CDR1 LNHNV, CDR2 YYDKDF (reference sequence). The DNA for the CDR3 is TGTGCCACCAGCAGAGATCCTACAGGGGGCGAGCAGTACTTC. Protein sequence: CATSRDPTGGEQYF.

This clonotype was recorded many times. The CDR3 spells CATLGLAWEQFF. Written as DNA, the CDR3 is TGTGCCACCCTGGGACTAGCGTGGGAGCAGTTCTTC. The chain links TRBV6-2 or TRBV6-3 to TRBJ2-1, with 10 bases identical to TRBD2. The CDR3 runs 12 residues. V lost 10 bases, J lost 10 bases, and 7 bases stayed unmatched. The germline gives CDR1 MNHEY, CDR2 SVGEGT.

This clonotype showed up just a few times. The CDR3 here is CASSPGTGSTGELFF. CDR3 nucleotide sequence: TGTGCCAGCAGCCCTGGGACAGGGAGCACCGGGGAGCTGTTTTTT. This sequence joins TRBV11-1 and TRBJ2-2; 9 bases line up with TRBD1. The CDR3 loop spans 15 amino acids. The V gene end was trimmed by 5 bases and the J gene end by 4 bases; junction bases not matched to a gene: 5. Germline values: CDR1 SGHAT, CDR2 FQDESV (reference sequence).

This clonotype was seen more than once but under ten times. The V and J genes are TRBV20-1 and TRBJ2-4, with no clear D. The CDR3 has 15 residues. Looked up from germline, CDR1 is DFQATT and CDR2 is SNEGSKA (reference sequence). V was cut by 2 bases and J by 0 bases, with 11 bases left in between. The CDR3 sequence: CSARIWAVAKNIQYF. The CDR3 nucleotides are TGCAGTGCTAGAATATGGGCAGTAGCCAAAAACATTCAGTACTTC.

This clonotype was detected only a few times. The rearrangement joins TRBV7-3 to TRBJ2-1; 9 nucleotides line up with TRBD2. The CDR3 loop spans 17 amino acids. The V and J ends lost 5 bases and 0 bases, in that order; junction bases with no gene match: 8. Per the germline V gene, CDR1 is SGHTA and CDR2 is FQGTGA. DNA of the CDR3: TGTGCCAGCAGCAAAGGACTAGCGCTCTTCTCCTACAATGAGCAGTTCTTC. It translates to CASSKGLALFSYNEQFF.

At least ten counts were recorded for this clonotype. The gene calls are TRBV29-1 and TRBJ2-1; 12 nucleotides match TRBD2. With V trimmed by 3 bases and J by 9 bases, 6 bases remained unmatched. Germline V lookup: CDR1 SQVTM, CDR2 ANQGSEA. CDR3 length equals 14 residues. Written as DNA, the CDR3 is TGCAGCGTTGATGCTAGCGGGAGGGGAAGTGAGCAGTTCTTC. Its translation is CSVDASGRGSEQFF.

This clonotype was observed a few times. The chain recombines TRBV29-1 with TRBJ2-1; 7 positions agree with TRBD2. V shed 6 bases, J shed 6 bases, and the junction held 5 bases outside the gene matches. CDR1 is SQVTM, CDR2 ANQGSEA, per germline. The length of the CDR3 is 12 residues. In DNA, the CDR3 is TGCAGCGTCCTCGTAGCGGGCAATGAGCAGTTCTTC. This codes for CSVLVAGNEQFF.

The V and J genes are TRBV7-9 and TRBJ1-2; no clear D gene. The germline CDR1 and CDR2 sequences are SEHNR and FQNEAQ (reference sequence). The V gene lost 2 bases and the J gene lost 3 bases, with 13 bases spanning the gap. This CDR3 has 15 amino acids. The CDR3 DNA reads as TGTGCCAGCAGCTTATTAAAGGTTTTGGACTATGGCTACACCTTC. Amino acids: CASSLLKVLDYGYTF.

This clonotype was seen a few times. The CDR3 DNA is TGTGCCTGGAGTCCGCGCGTCGGGACCGGGGGGGAGCAGTACTTC. Translation gives CAWSPRVGTGGEQYF. The rearrangement joins TRBV30 to TRBJ2-7; 7 positions match TRBD2. The CDR3 runs 15 residues. Trimming at V came to 2 bases and at J to 7 bases, leaving 14 bases not matched to a gene. Germline V CDR1 and CDR2: GTSNPN, SVGIG (reference sequence).

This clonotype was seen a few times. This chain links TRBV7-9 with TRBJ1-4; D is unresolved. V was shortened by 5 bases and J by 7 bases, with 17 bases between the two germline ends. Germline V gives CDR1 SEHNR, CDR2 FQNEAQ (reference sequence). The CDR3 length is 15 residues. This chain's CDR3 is CASSPKWAIGEKLFF. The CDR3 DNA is TGTGCCAGCAGCCCAAAATGGGCGATCGGTGAAAAACTGTTTTTT.

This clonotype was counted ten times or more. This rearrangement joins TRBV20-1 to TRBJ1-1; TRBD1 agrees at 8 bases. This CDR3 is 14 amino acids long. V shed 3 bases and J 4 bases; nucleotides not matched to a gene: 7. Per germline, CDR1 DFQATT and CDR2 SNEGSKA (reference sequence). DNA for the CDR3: TGCAGTGCTAGTCCAGGGGGCACGAGCACTGAAGCTTTCTTT. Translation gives CSASPGGTSTEAFF.

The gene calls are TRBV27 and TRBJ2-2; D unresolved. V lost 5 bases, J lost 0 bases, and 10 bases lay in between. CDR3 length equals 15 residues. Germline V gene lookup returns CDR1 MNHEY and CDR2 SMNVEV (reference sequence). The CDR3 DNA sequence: TGTGCCAGCAGTCACCTGAGAGCGAACACCGGGGAGCTGTTTTTT. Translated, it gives CASSHLRANTGELFF.

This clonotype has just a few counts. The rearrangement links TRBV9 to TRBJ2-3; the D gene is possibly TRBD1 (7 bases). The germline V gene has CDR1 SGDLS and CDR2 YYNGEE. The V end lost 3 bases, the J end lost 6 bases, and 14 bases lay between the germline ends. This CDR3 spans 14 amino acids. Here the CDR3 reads CASSALQGRDTQYF. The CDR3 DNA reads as TGTGCCAGCAGCGCGCTACAGGGGAGGGATACGCAGTATTTT.

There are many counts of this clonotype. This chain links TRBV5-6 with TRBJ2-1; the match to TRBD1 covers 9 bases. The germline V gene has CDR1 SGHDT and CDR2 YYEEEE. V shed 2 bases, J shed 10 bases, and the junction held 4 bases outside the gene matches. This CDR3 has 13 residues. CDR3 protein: CASSLQGAEEQFF. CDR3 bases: TGTGCCAGCAGCTTACAGGGGGCTGAGGAGCAGTTCTTC. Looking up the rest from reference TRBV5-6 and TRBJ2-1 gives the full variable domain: DAGVTQSPTHLIKTRGQQVTLRCSPKSGHDTVSWYQQALGQGPQFIFQYYEEEERQRGNFPDRFSGHQFPNYSSELNVNALLLGDSALYLCASSLQGAEEQFFGPGTRLTVL.

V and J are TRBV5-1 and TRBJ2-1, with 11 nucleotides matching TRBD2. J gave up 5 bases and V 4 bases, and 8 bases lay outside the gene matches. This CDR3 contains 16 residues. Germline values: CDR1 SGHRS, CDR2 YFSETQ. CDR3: CASSQTGTSGNNEQFF. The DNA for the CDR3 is TGCGCCAGCAGCCAGACCGGGACTAGCGGCAACAATGAGCAGTTCTTC. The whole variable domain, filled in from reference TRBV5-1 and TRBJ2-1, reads KAGVTQTPRYLIKTRGQQVTLSCSPISGHRSVSWYQQTPGQGLQFLFEYFSETQRNKGNFPGRFSGRQFSNSRSEMNVSTLELGDSALYLCASSQTGTSGNNEQFFGPGTRLTVL.